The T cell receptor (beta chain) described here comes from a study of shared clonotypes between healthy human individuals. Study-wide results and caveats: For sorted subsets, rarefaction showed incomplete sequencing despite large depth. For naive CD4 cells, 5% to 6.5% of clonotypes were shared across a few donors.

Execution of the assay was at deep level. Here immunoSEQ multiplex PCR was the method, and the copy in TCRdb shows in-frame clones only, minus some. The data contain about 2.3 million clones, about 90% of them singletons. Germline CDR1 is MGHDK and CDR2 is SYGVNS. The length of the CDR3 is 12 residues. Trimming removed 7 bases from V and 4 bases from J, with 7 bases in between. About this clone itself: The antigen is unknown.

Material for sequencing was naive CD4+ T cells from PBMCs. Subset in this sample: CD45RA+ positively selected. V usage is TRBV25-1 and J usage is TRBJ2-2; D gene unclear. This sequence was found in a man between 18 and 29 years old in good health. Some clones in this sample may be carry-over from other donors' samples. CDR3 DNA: TGTGCCAGCACGCCGGGCACCGGGGAGCTGTTTTTT. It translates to CASTPGTGELFF.